This TCR beta chain was sequenced in a study of Graves' ophthalmopathy and Graves' hyperthyroidism. Trimming took off 2 bases at V and 2 bases at J, with 13 bases between the two ends. The CDR3 has 15 amino acids. CDR1 and CDR2 (germline): MNHEY, SVGEGT. Transcripts of RNA were the source for amplifying TCR beta CDR3 regions. In the first round, RT-PCR was carried out with HTBI primers, and a multiplex PCR formed the second round. TCRdb re-derived calls from the multiplex PCR reads in MiXCR, one entry per CDR3 protein. The data hold approximately 150,000 distinct CDR3 sequences, with roughly 36% observed a single time. Other autoimmune diseases, uncontrolled infections, pregnancy and lactation each led to patient exclusion. PBMCs were isolated from a roughly 10 ml sample of fresh peripheral blood.

Sequenced material: peripheral blood. The chain carries TRBV6-2 or TRBV6-3 and TRBJ2-7, with unresolved D. This clonotype was sampled from a man aged 25 to 45 with Graves' ophthalmopathy. The CDR3 DNA follows: TGTGCCAGCAGTTACGGTTCGGAAGCCACCTACGAGCAGTACTTC. It yields the protein CASSYGSEATYEQYF.